One sample yielded the 28 T cell receptor beta chains listed below, sequenced in a study of cytomegalovirus exposure and HLA in healthy donors. The PCR contained 60 Vbeta and 13 Jbeta primers. Clones were read by immunoSEQ multiplex PCR, and TCRdb kept only the in-frame ones, dropping some. This sample has roughly 120,000 clones, with approximately 81% found just once. The sample taken for sequencing was PBMCs. Every receptor here comes from a woman aged 25 to 39 in good health and CMV-seronegative.

The DNA for the CDR3 is TGCGCCAGCAGCCAAGGAAGACTAGCGAGAACAGATACGCAGTATTTT. Translating gives CASSQGRLARTDTQYF. The V gene is TRBV4-1, the J gene TRBJ2-3; TRBD2 matches 8 bases. The CDR3 has 16 amino acids. The germline CDR1 and CDR2 sequences are MGHRA and YSYEKL. V lost 1 base, J lost 3 bases, and 6 bases stayed unmatched.

This rearrangement joins TRBV11-3 to TRBJ2-2; a possible D gene is TRBD2 (6 bases). V was trimmed by 3 bases and J by 1 base, leaving 15 bases between them. Germline values: CDR1 SGHNT, CDR2 YENEEA. The CDR3 is 17 amino acids. As DNA, the CDR3 is TGTGCCAGCAGCTTGCGGGGACTTGGGGGGAACACCGGGGAGCTGTTTTTT. Protein: CASSLRGLGGNTGELFF.

The V gene is TRBV29-1, the J gene TRBJ2-3; TRBD2 aligns across 12 bases. CDR3 length equals 18 residues. The V gene end was trimmed by 1 base and the J gene end by 0 bases; junction bases not matched to a gene: 8. From germline, CDR1 is SQVTM and CDR2 ANQGSEA. The CDR3 region is CSVEGGLAGSTSTDTQYF. Here the CDR3 DNA reads TGCAGCGTTGAAGGAGGACTAGCGGGAAGTACAAGCACAGATACGCAGTATTTT.

The V gene is TRBV27, the J gene TRBJ1-6; 7 bases line up with TRBD1. Trimming at V came to 5 bases and at J to 9 bases, leaving 10 bases not matched to a gene. The CDR3 consists of 15 residues. The germline CDR1 and CDR2 sequences are MNHEY and SMNVEV (reference sequence). CDR3 sequence reads: CASSTLQGVGSPLHF. The DNA of the CDR3 is TGTGCCAGCAGTACCCTTCAGGGGGTTGGTTCACCCCTCCACTTT.

The CDR3 sequence is CATARTESQPQHF. CDR3 sequence (DNA): TGTGCCACTGCGAGGACAGAGAGTCAGCCCCAGCATTTT. This chain connects TRBV28 to TRBJ1-5, with a tentative D call TRBD1 (6 bases). Per germline, CDR1 MDHEN and CDR2 SYDVKM. The CDR3 runs 13 residues. V shed 10 bases and J shed 6 bases, with 16 bases lying between them.

The genes are TRBV28 and TRBJ2-7; tentative D call: TRBD2 (6 bases). Trimming shortened V by 3 bases and J by 0 bases, and 18 bases separated the two germline ends. CDR3 length: 17 residues. CDR1 is MDHEN and CDR2 is SYDVKM in the germline V gene. In DNA, the CDR3 is TGTGCCAGCAGTTTTCCCCTCCTGGCGGGATCCTCCTACGAGCAGTACTTC. Amino acids: CASSFPLLAGSSYEQYF.

V usage is TRBV27 and J usage is TRBJ2-7; TRBD1 aligns across 9 bases. Germline CDR1 reads MNHEY; CDR2 reads SMNVEV (reference sequence). This CDR3 has 14 residues. V shed 8 bases and J 8 bases; nucleotides not matched to a gene: 13. The CDR3 coding sequence is TGTGCCAGCCAGATCTCCGGGACAGGGTACCAGCAGTACTTC. Its translation is CASQISGTGYQQYF.

The chain recombines TRBV27 with TRBJ1-2; 7 bases match TRBD1. This CDR3 has 20 amino acids. Losses at the gene ends were 5 bases for V and 4 bases for J; bases not matched to a gene: 25. Germline CDR1 is MNHEY and CDR2 is SMNVEV (reference sequence). Written as DNA, the CDR3 is TGTGCCAGCAGTCCCCATTGGGTACGGGACAGACCCCAAGAGGCCTATGGCTACACCTTC. It specifies CASSPHWVRDRPQEAYGYTF.

V usage is TRBV27 and J usage is TRBJ2-5; tentative D call: TRBD2 (5 bases). CDR3 length equals 15 residues. Germline V gene sequence: CDR1 MNHEY, CDR2 SMNVEV (reference sequence). V lost 6 bases and J lost 1, with 15 bases in between. CDR3 amino acids: CASRPSPGSQETQYF. The CDR3 coding sequence is TGTGCCAGCAGGCCTAGCCCCGGATCCCAAGAGACCCAGTACTTC.

The chain is built from TRBV10-3 and TRBJ1-1; D is ambiguous. The CDR3 loop spans 14 amino acids. Germline CDR1 and CDR2: ENHRY and SYGVKD. Trimming took off 8 bases at V and 1 base at J, with 14 bases between the two ends. This CDR3 is CAISNGPGNTEAFF. Here the CDR3 DNA reads TGTGCCATCTCTAATGGGCCAGGGAACACTGAAGCTTTCTTT.

V usage is TRBV5-1 and J usage is TRBJ2-5; D is possibly TRBD2 (5 bases). Trimming cost V 2 bases and J 5 bases, with 13 bases left between them. Germline CDR1 is SGHRS and CDR2 is YFSETQ. The CDR3 is made up of 14 amino acids. The CDR3 sequence is CASSFQRRTETQYF. In DNA form, the CDR3 reads TGCGCCAGCAGCTTTCAGCGGCGGACGGAGACCCAGTACTTC.

The rearrangement uses TRBV27 and TRBJ2-1, with TRBD2 matching over 13 bases. Germline loops: CDR1 MNHEY, CDR2 SMNVEV (reference sequence). The CDR3 length is 17 residues. V was clipped by 4 bases and J by 4 bases; unmatched bases: 7. CDR3 loop: CASSSQTSGRIYNEQFF. The CDR3 DNA is TGTGCCAGCAGTTCCCAGACTAGCGGGAGGATTTACAATGAGCAGTTCTTC.

V and J are TRBV7-3 and TRBJ2-3, with TRBD2 matching 9 bases. J gave up 2 bases and V 4 bases, and 7 bases lay outside the gene matches. CDR3 length equals 16 residues. Germline V gene sequence: CDR1 SGHTA, CDR2 FQGTGA. CDR3: CASSSIAGASTDTQYF. The CDR3 bases are TGTGCCAGCAGCTCTATAGCGGGAGCGTCCACAGATACGCAGTATTTT.

This chain uses TRBV5-4 with TRBJ2-7, with unresolved D. Germline V gives CDR1 SGHNT, CDR2 YYREEE (reference sequence). This CDR3 has 14 amino acids. Trimming took 3 bases from V and 2 from J, leaving 12 bases between them. This CDR3 is CASSSSPSAYEQYF. The CDR3, as DNA: TGTGCCAGCAGCTCGTCGCCCAGCGCCTACGAGCAGTACTTC.

The V call is TRBV18, the J call TRBJ2-3; TRBD2 aligns across 11 bases. Unmatched junction bases numbered 9, after V lost 3 bases and J lost 4 bases. Germline V lookup: CDR1 KGHSH, CDR2 LQKENI. The CDR3 consists of 17 residues. The CDR3 is CASSPTLGLAVADTQYF. CDR3 nucleotides: TGTGCCAGCTCACCTACCTTGGGACTAGCGGTCGCAGATACGCAGTATTTT. The full variable domain, with the rest looked up from reference TRBV18 and TRBJ2-3, is NAGVMQNPRHLVRRRGQEARLRCSPMKGHSHVYWYRQLPEEGLKFMVYLQKENIIDESGMPKERFSAEFPKEGPSILRIQQVVRGDSAAYFCASSPTLGLAVADTQYFGPGTRLTVL.

This chain joins TRBV28 and TRBJ2-1, with D possibly matching TRBD2 (5 bases). Trimming removed 2 bases at V and 9 bases at J, with 8 bases between. Germline loops: CDR1 MDHEN, CDR2 SYDVKM. CDR3 size: 12 residues. The CDR3 DNA follows: TGTGCCAGCAGTTTACTTGAGGGTGAGCAGTTCTTC. This translates into CASSLLEGEQFF.

The chain employs TRBV7-9 and TRBJ1-2; D is perhaps TRBD1 (5 bases). The CDR3 is made up of 15 amino acids. Trimming stripped 2 bases from V and 4 bases from J, with 14 bases between. Germline CDR1 reads SEHNR; CDR2 reads FQNEAQ (reference sequence). CDR3 coding DNA: TGTGCCAGCAGCTTAATTGATAAGGGGATCTATGGCTACACCTTC. Translated: CASSLIDKGIYGYTF.

This chain joins TRBV30 and TRBJ2-7; 7 nucleotides line up with TRBD1. The CDR3 is 12 residues long. Losses at the gene ends were 5 bases for V and 3 bases for J; bases not matched to a gene: 4. The germline V gene encodes CDR1 GTSNPN and CDR2 SVGIG (reference sequence). The DNA of the CDR3 is TGTGCCTGGGGACAGGCCCTCTACGAGCAGTACTTC. Translation gives CAWGQALYEQYF.

The V call is TRBV27, the J call TRBJ1-2; 7 bases are shared with TRBD1. Per the germline V gene, CDR1 is MNHEY and CDR2 is SMNVEV (reference sequence). The CDR3 runs to 14 residues. The J segment lost 8 bases and the V segment lost 3 bases, leaving 9 bases of the junction unmatched. This chain's CDR3 is CASSFVTGTRGYTF. CDR3 DNA sequence: TGTGCCAGCAGTTTTGTGACAGGGACCCGAGGCTACACCTTC.

The chain employs TRBV5-4 and TRBJ2-2; no definite D call. Germline CDR1 and CDR2: SGHNT and YYREEE (reference sequence). V shed 6 bases and J shed 4 bases, with 4 bases lying between them. The CDR3 consists of 11 residues. CDR3 sequence reads: CASIITGELFF. CDR3 DNA: TGTGCCAGCATCATCACCGGGGAGCTGTTTTTT.

The V gene is TRBV30, the J gene TRBJ1-1; 7 nucleotides align to TRBD1. There are 14 residues in the CDR3. V lost 6 bases, J lost 3 bases, and 10 bases stayed unmatched. Germline CDR1 is GTSNPN and CDR2 is SVGIG (reference sequence). CDR3 coding DNA: TGTGCCTGCTACAGGGGAGCGCGGGACACTGAAGCTTTCTTT. Protein product: CACYRGARDTEAFF. The full variable domain, rest sourced from reference TRBV30 and TRBJ1-1, is SQTIHQWPATLVQPVGSPLSLECTVEGTSNPNLYWYRQAAGRGLQLLFYSVGIGQISSEVPQNLSASRPQDRQFILSSKKLLLSDSGFYLCACYRGARDTEAFFGQGTRLTVV.

The chain carries TRBV2 and TRBJ2-5; 11 bases agree with TRBD2. Germline-derived CDR1 and CDR2 are SNHLY and FYNNEI. The CDR3 covers 17 residues. The junction had 11 bases not matched to a gene; V was cut back by 3 bases and J by 5 bases. The CDR3: CASSDDPTSGMGETQYF. As DNA, the CDR3 is TGTGCCAGCAGTGATGACCCGACTAGCGGGATGGGGGAGACCCAGTACTTC.

The rearrangement links TRBV4-3 to TRBJ1-3, with D unclear. The CDR3 is made up of 16 amino acids. Germline values: CDR1 LGHNA, CDR2 YSLEER. The V end lost 0 bases, the J end lost 3 bases, and 12 bases lay between the germline ends. The chain's CDR3 is CASSQDLKQVGNTIYF. CDR3 nucleotide sequence: TGCGCCAGCAGCCAAGATTTAAAGCAGGTTGGAAACACCATATATTTT.

This clone came up once. This chain connects TRBV19 to TRBJ2-1; 11 positions match TRBD2. Unmatched junction bases numbered 9, after V lost 10 bases and J lost 4 bases. CDR1 and CDR2 (germline): LNHDA, SQIVND (reference sequence). The CDR3 totals 15 residues. The CDR3, as DNA: TGTGCCACCCAGACTAGCGGGATGGAGTACAATGAGCAGTTCTTC. Its protein is CATQTSGMEYNEQFF.

This chain uses TRBV6-1 with TRBJ1-6, with D possibly being TRBD1 (5 bases). V was pared by 8 bases and J by 8 bases, with 13 bases between. There are 13 residues in the CDR3. Germline V gene lookup returns CDR1 MNHNS and CDR2 SASEGT. The CDR3 DNA reads as TGTGCCAGCGCAGGACAAGATTATTCACCCCTCCACTTT. Protein product: CASAGQDYSPLHF.

The rearrangement links TRBV30 to TRBJ1-2; 8 nucleotides align to TRBD1. Looked up from germline, CDR1 is GTSNPN and CDR2 is SVGIG (reference sequence). The CDR3 is 14 amino acids. V lost 3 bases, J lost 3 bases, and 6 bases stayed unmatched. The DNA of the CDR3 is TGTGCCTGGAGGGCCCTGGACAGGGACTATGGCTACACCTTC. Translation: CAWRALDRDYGYTF.

This clone was detected a few times. V and J are TRBV20-1 and TRBJ2-7, with a possible D match to TRBD1 (5 bases). The CDR3 runs 9 residues. Germline CDR1 reads DFQATT; CDR2 reads SNEGSKA (reference sequence). V gave up 4 bases and J gave up 7 bases, with 5 bases separating them. The CDR3 nucleotides read TGCAGTGCTACAGGGGAGCAGTACTTC. Its protein is CSATGEQYF.

The V call is TRBV7-9, the J call TRBJ2-7; 13 positions agree with TRBD2. This CDR3 comprises 14 residues. The germline CDR1 and CDR2 sequences are SEHNR and FQNEAQ (reference sequence). J lost 13 bases, V lost 5 bases, and 11 bases had no gene match. CDR3 protein: CASSEQQGLAGSYF. In DNA, the CDR3 is TGTGCCAGCAGCGAACAACAGGGACTAGCGGGATCCTACTTC.